This TCR beta chain was observed in a study of shared clonotypes between healthy human individuals. This clone has just one count. The antigen is undetermined. Study results and caveats: In the sorted subsets, rarefaction showed sequencing was incomplete despite large depth. It was the few donors that limited the genetic and exposure-history diversity represented. Lower generation probabilities were found for non-shared clonotypes than for those shared by all four donors.

TCRdb keeps only in-frame clones here, not all; method: immunoSEQ multiplex PCR. Found here are about 1.1 million clones, 60% to 85% of them singletons; the top ten hold roughly 0.9%. Source material: memory CD4+ T cells from PBMCs. Subset described: CD45RA-negative fraction. The origin of this receptor is a man younger than 35 in good health. Some clones in this sample may be carry-over from other donors' samples.

CDR3 coding DNA: TGTGCCAGCAGCTTAGAAGGGGATGACACTGAAGCTTTCTTT. Residues: CASSLEGDDTEAFF. The chain has TRBV11-3 and TRBJ1-1; D is possibly TRBD1 (5 bases). With 0 bases removed from V and 3 bases from J, the gap between germline ends came to 8 bases. The CDR3 runs 14 residues. Germline V gene data show CDR1 as SGHNT and CDR2 as YENEEA.